This TCR beta chain comes out of a study of CD8 T cells in ankylosing spondylitis (dated by TCRdb to about 2017). For the wider study: T cell receptor beta repertoires were profiled in healthy donors and ankylosing spondylitis patients so that disease-linked TCR variants could be found. Peripheral blood was sampled, and synovial fluid was also collected from ankylosing spondylitis patients. The full study cohort was made up of 25 ankylosing spondylitis patients and more than 90 healthy donors. General study outcomes and caveats: Blood from ankylosing spondylitis patients appeared to be characterized by a TCR beta motif composed of eight or nine highly homologous amino acid variants. A CD8+ phenotype was shown by the disease-linked clones, which were found at relatively low frequencies in peripheral blood. Some motif variants had previously been reported in the synovial fluid and blood of reactive arthritis patients, which suggests shared mechanisms of disease initiation. The disease-linked clones were reported to be significantly enriched in matched synovial fluid samples from ankylosing spondylitis patients.

The sequencing machine was an Illumina HiSeq 2500. Quantitative 5'-RACE with molecular barcodes was used to prepare TCR beta libraries. The source study handled its data this way. A new computational method, built on a probabilistic model of VDJ rearrangement, was used to identify disease-linked TCR variants. TCRdb passed the public sequencing reads through fastp at Q25 and MiXCR, retaining productive beta sequences. Each record represents a unique CDR3 protein, reported with the most common genes and DNA among its rows. None of the V and J calls come from the authors' own analysis; TCRdb made them. The sample profile shows 200,000 to 300,000 distinct CDR3 sequences; about 10% of them were found once. The top ten clones comprise about 2.5% of the sample. The table lists this clonotype with many counts. Its binding antigen is unknown. Base qualities were left out, and no much larger clone turns up one base away.

The CDR3 runs 14 amino acids, cysteine and phenylalanine included. The read is trimmed to its CDR3 DNA, 42 bases read in frame from base 1. Unmatched junction bases come to 2, with V trimmed by 0 bases and J by 2 bases. CDR1 SGHRS and CDR2 YFSETQ were looked up in the germline V gene. The specimen was blood, either unsorted or a sorted T cell fraction (not recorded which). The chain was built from TRBV5-1 and TRBJ2-7; 7 bases in the junction line up with TRBD1. The clonotype comes from a male donor with ankylosing spondylitis or in good health (not recorded which). CDR3 protein: CASSLGTGPYEQYF. The DNA sequence follows: TGCGCCAGCAGCTTGGGGACAGGACCCTACGAGCAGTACTTC. With the portions outside the CDR3 filled from the reference TRBV5-1 and TRBJ2-7 genes, the complete variable region becomes KAGVTQTPRYLIKTRGQQVTLSCSPISGHRSVSWYQQTPGQGLQFLFEYFSETQRNKGNFPGRFSGRQFSNSRSEMNVSTLELGDSALYLCASSLGTGPYEQYFGPGTRLTVT.